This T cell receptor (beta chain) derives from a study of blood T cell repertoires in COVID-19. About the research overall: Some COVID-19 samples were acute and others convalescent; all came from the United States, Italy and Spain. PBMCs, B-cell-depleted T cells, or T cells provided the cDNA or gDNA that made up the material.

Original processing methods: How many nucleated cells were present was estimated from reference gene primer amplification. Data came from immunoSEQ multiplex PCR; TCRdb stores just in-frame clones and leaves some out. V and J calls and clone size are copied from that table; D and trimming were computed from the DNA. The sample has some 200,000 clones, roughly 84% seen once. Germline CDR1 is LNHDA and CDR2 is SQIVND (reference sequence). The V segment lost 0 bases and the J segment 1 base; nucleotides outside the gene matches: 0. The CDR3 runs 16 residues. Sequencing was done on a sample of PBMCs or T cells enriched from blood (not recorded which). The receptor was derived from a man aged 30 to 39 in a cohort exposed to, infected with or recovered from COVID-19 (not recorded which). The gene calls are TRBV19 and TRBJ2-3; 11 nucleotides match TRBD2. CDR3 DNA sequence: TGTGCCAGTAGTATAGATAGCGGGAGGGGCACAGATACGCAGTATTTT. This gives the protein CASSIDSGRGTDTQYF.